The 5 T cell receptor beta chains below come from one sample, sequenced in a study of blood T cell repertoires in COVID-19. Profiling relied on immunoSEQ multiplex PCR, and the TCRdb table lists in-frame clones only, not all of them. The sample lists under 200,000 clones, 84% occurring once. The specimen was PBMCs or T cells enriched from blood (not recorded which). The receptors here all came from a woman between 50 and 59 years old who had recovered from COVID-19.

The rearrangement links TRBV10-3 to TRBJ1-5, with D maybe TRBD1 (5 bases). Trimming cost V 8 bases and J 4 bases, with 15 bases left between them. Germline V gene data show CDR1 as ENHRY and CDR2 as SYGVKD. The CDR3 has 14 residues. The CDR3: CAIGVEGRNQPQHF. In DNA form, the CDR3 reads TGTGCCATCGGAGTGGAGGGGAGGAATCAGCCCCAGCATTTT.

CDR3 loop: CASSTEPREAGDQPQHF. The DNA for the CDR3 is TGTGCCAGCAGTACCGAACCCCGGGAGGCCGGCGATCAGCCCCAGCATTTT. The V and J genes are TRBV27 and TRBJ1-5; D unresolved. Germline CDR1 MNHEY, CDR2 SMNVEV (reference sequence). The CDR3 extends over 17 amino acids. Trimming took off 5 bases at V and 5 bases at J, with 22 bases between the two ends.

The chain links TRBV7-2 to TRBJ1-4; no firm D call. With 6 bases removed from V and 3 bases from J, the gap between germline ends came to 14 bases. CDR3 length: 15 residues. Germline loops: CDR1 SGHTA, CDR2 FQGNSA. CDR3 sequence: CASSTDRGSNEKLFF. Here the CDR3 DNA reads TGTGCCAGCAGTACAGACCGTGGGTCTAATGAAAAACTGTTTTTT.

The count of this clone is one. The V call is TRBV27, the J call TRBJ1-2; no clear D gene. The CDR3 contains 13 residues. The germline V and J ends were trimmed by 6 bases and 5 bases, with 13 bases remaining between them. Germline lookup yields CDR1 MNHEY and CDR2 SMNVEV (reference sequence). CDR3 DNA sequence: TGTGCCAGCAGACGTAGGGCGGGATATGGCTACACCTTC. It encodes CASRRRAGYGYTF.

The chain has TRBV4-2 and TRBJ2-1, with 9 bases that match TRBD2. The CDR3 consists of 15 residues. Germline assignment: CDR1 LGHNA and CDR2 YNFKEQ. V lost 2 bases and J lost 4; bases outside the gene matches: 3. CDR3 loop: CASSQSSGMYNEQFF. The CDR3 coding sequence is TGTGCCAGCAGCCAATCTAGCGGGATGTACAATGAGCAGTTCTTC.